This entry lists 14 T cell receptor beta chains sequenced from one sample in a study of cytomegalovirus exposure and HLA in healthy donors. The method was immunoSEQ multiplex PCR; TCRdb's version includes in-frame clones alone and lacks a portion of them. The table lists fewer than 200,000 clones, more than 65% of them singletons. Sequencing was done on a sample of PBMCs. These TCRs come from a woman aged 18-35 years in good health and CMV-seropositive.

This chain connects TRBV27 to TRBJ2-1, with a possible D match to TRBD2 (6 bases). The V gene's germline CDR1 is MNHEY and CDR2 SMNVEV (reference sequence). Trimming cost V 2 bases and J 6 bases, with 8 bases left between them. The CDR3 is 13 amino acids. The CDR3 loop is CASSLRERNEQFF. CDR3 bases: TGTGCCAGCAGTTTACGGGAGCGCAATGAGCAGTTCTTC.

The chain couples TRBV6-5 to TRBJ2-7; 8 nucleotides line up with TRBD2. Germline V gives CDR1 MNHEY, CDR2 SVGAGI. J was trimmed by 7 bases and V by 4 bases; bases with no gene match: 12. The CDR3 covers 15 residues. This chain's CDR3 is CASSSTRTSLGEQYF. The CDR3 nucleotides read TGTGCCAGCAGTTCCACCAGGACTAGCCTCGGAGAGCAGTACTTC.

The V call is TRBV9, the J call TRBJ2-1; D may be TRBD2 (6 bases). Germline CDR1 and CDR2: SGDLS and YYNGEE. The CDR3 is 15 residues long. Trimming cost V 0 bases and J 6 bases, with 13 bases left between them. The CDR3 loop is CASSVVVGGINEQFF. CDR3 nucleotides: TGTGCCAGCAGCGTAGTGGTCGGGGGAATCAATGAGCAGTTCTTC.

The V and J genes are TRBV6-5 and TRBJ1-1, with D unresolved. V lost 0 bases, J lost 4 bases, and 15 bases lay in between. This CDR3 region has 16 residues. Germline V gives CDR1 MNHEY, CDR2 SVGAGI. CDR3 region: CASSYSPLRAGTEAFF. The CDR3 bases are TGTGCCAGCAGTTACTCGCCTTTGCGAGCGGGCACTGAAGCTTTCTTT.

The gene calls are TRBV27 and TRBJ1-4; D possibly corresponds to TRBD1 (6 bases). The germline CDR1 and CDR2 sequences are MNHEY and SMNVEV (reference sequence). V was cut by 3 bases and J by 8 bases, with 22 bases left in between. The CDR3 runs to 17 residues. In DNA form, the CDR3 reads TGTGCCAGCAGTTTCGCGTCCGGAGGGGGGGCAGGAGAAAAACTGTTTTTT. This gives the protein CASSFASGGGAGEKLFF.

This clone was seen a handful of times. This sequence joins TRBV9 and TRBJ2-1; perhaps TRBD2 as D (5 bases). Germline V gives CDR1 SGDLS, CDR2 YYNGEE. V was trimmed by 0 bases and J by 3 bases, leaving 13 bases between them. This CDR3 contains 16 residues. The CDR3 reads CASSVGSDWNYNEQFF. Here the CDR3 DNA reads TGTGCCAGCAGCGTAGGGTCGGACTGGAACTACAATGAGCAGTTCTTC.

The gene calls are TRBV12-5 and TRBJ1-1; D not certain. In germline, CDR1 is LGHNT, CDR2 FRNRAP. Deletions cut 6 bases from V and 0 bases from J, with 2 bases between. The CDR3 runs 11 residues. The CDR3 DNA is TGTGCTAGTGGCATGAACACTGAAGCTTTCTTT. Protein product: CASGMNTEAFF.

The chain uses TRBV7-3 and TRBJ2-3; a possible D gene is TRBD2 (6 bases). Germline V gene lookup returns CDR1 SGHTA and CDR2 FQGTGA. The CDR3 length is 16 residues. Trimming shortened V by 5 bases and J by 8 bases, and 23 bases separated the two germline ends. This CDR3 is CASSREGRGLGGTQYF. The CDR3 nucleotides are TGTGCCAGCAGCCGAGAGGGGCGGGGCCTAGGCGGTACGCAGTATTTT.

The chain couples TRBV5-1 to TRBJ1-1; TRBD1 matches at 7 bases. J lost 8 bases, V lost 0 bases, and 10 bases had no gene match. Germline V gives CDR1 SGHRS, CDR2 YFSETQ. This CDR3 is built from 15 residues. The CDR3 sequence: CASSLGTPQGTEAFF. For the CDR3, the DNA is TGCGCCAGCAGCTTGGGGACCCCACAGGGGACCGAAGCTTTCTTT.

CDR3 nucleotide sequence: TGTGCCAGCAGCGTAGAGGCGGGGGGACTCGGGACCCAGTACTTC. As protein: CASSVEAGGLGTQYF. The chain is built from TRBV9 and TRBJ2-5; 8 bases match TRBD2. V shed 0 bases and J 7 bases; nucleotides not matched to a gene: 8. The CDR3 spans 15 residues. In germline, CDR1 is SGDLS, CDR2 YYNGEE.

This chain joins TRBV5-4 and TRBJ1-1, with TRBD1 matching over 7 bases. In germline, CDR1 is SGHNT, CDR2 YYREEE (reference sequence). The CDR3 extends over 14 amino acids. Unmatched junction bases numbered 6, after V lost 1 base and J lost 6 bases. The CDR3 DNA follows: TGTGCCAGCAGCTTGAGAGGGGGCCAGGCTGAAGCTTTCTTT. Its protein product is CASSLRGGQAEAFF.

This rearrangement joins TRBV4-1 to TRBJ1-2; the D gene is possibly TRBD1 (5 bases). The germline V and J ends were trimmed by 0 bases and 1 base, with 12 bases remaining between them. The CDR3 runs to 16 residues. CDR1 MGHRA and CDR2 YSYEKL come from the germline V gene. CDR3 protein: CASSQDPGGVNYGYTF. CDR3 DNA: TGCGCCAGCAGCCAAGATCCGGGAGGGGTTAACTATGGCTACACCTTC.

This rearrangement joins TRBV27 to TRBJ1-1; the match to TRBD1 covers 8 bases. Germline values: CDR1 MNHEY, CDR2 SMNVEV (reference sequence). J was trimmed by 4 bases and V by 11 bases; bases with no gene match: 6. The CDR3 consists of 12 residues. The CDR3 region has the DNA TGTGCCGCCCGGACAGGGAGCACTGAAGCTTTCTTT. Translated, it gives CAARTGSTEAFF.

The chain joins TRBV4-2 to TRBJ1-2; TRBD1 might be the D (6 bases). Trimming stripped 0 bases from V and 8 bases from J, with 16 bases between. CDR3 length equals 15 residues. Germline V gene data show CDR1 as LGHNA and CDR2 as YNFKEQ. CDR3 DNA sequence: TGTGCCAGCAGCCAAGATACGGCAGGGGATCGCGGCTACACCTTC. Its translation: CASSQDTAGDRGYTF.